Below, 20 T cell receptor beta chains from the same sample are listed, as sequenced in a study of OX40 agonist ivuxolimab in advanced cancers. Some clones are missing from TCRdb's copy, which holds only in-frame ones; the method was immunoSEQ multiplex PCR. Altogether tens of thousands of clones are present, roughly 82% being singletons, with the ten largest covering roughly 6.3%. The input for sequencing was CD4+ or CD8+ T cells sorted from blood, taken in a trial of the OX40 agonist ivuxolimab. Source of these receptors: an adult with an advanced solid tumor such as melanoma, head and neck, liver or kidney cancer.

The V gene is TRBV27, the J gene TRBJ2-1; a weak D match, TRBD1 (5 bases). Per the germline V gene, CDR1 is MNHEY and CDR2 is SMNVEV (reference sequence). The germline V and J ends were trimmed by 6 bases and 0 bases, with 12 bases remaining between them. CDR3 length: 15 residues. The CDR3 nucleotides are TGTGCCAGCAGGGTCACAAGGGGCTCCTACAATGAGCAGTTCTTC. It is translated as CASRVTRGSYNEQFF.

The chain links TRBV30 to TRBJ1-2; 8 bases match TRBD1. CDR1 is GTSNPN, CDR2 SVGIG, per germline (reference sequence). The ends lost 2 bases at V and 4 bases at J; junction bases unmatched: 6. There are 14 residues in the CDR3. CDR3 DNA: TGTGCCTGGAGTATAGTGACAGGGGCCTATGGCTACACCTTC. Its translation is CAWSIVTGAYGYTF. Supplemented by reference TRBV30 and TRBJ1-2, the full variable domain reads SQTIHQWPATLVQPVGSPLSLECTVEGTSNPNLYWYRQAAGRGLQLLFYSVGIGQISSEVPQNLSASRPQDRQFILSSKKLLLSDSGFYLCAWSIVTGAYGYTFGSGTRLTVV.

This chain joins TRBV27 and TRBJ1-5, with D possibly TRBD1 on 6 matching bases. Germline V gene sequence: CDR1 MNHEY, CDR2 SMNVEV (reference sequence). The V gene lost 3 bases and the J gene lost 2 bases, with 26 bases spanning the gap. There are 20 residues in the CDR3. In DNA, the CDR3 is TGTGCCAGCAGTTTGGAGCCCGGGACACGGAGGAATAAGGGCAATCAGCCCCAGCATTTT. It is translated as CASSLEPGTRRNKGNQPQHF.

The chain carries TRBV5-4 and TRBJ2-7, with 13 bases matching TRBD2. The ends lost 5 bases at V and 6 bases at J; junction bases unmatched: 8. CDR1 is SGHNT, CDR2 YYREEE, per germline (reference sequence). The CDR3 runs to 15 residues. CDR3 residues: CASSSPGLAGPEQYF. The DNA for the CDR3 is TGTGCCAGCAGTTCCCCGGGACTAGCGGGACCCGAGCAGTACTTC.

The chain carries TRBV5-4 and TRBJ2-7; 8 nucleotides match TRBD1. V lost 2 bases and J lost 3; bases outside the gene matches: 4. The CDR3 runs to 14 residues. Germline CDR1 and CDR2: SGHNT and YYREEE (reference sequence). The CDR3 protein is CASSFRGHNYEQYF. The CDR3 DNA reads TGTGCCAGCAGCTTCAGGGGGCACAACTACGAGCAGTACTTC. The variable domain in full, completed from reference TRBV5-4 and TRBJ2-7, reads ETGVTQSPTHLIKTRGQQVTLRCSSQSGHNTVSWYQQALGQGPQFIFQYYREEENGRGNFPPRFSGLQFPNYSSELNVNALELDDSALYLCASSFRGHNYEQYFGPGTRLTVT.

The genes are TRBV6-1 and TRBJ1-2, with unresolved D. V lost 6 bases to trimming and J lost 3 bases, with 14 bases between them. The CDR3 has 14 residues. Germline-derived CDR1 and CDR2 are MNHNS and SASEGT. The DNA for the CDR3 is TGTGCCAGCAGAGCCGGGCCCTCTTACTATGGCTACACCTTC. As protein: CASRAGPSYYGYTF.

V and J are TRBV18 and TRBJ1-5, with no clear D. The CDR3 spans 14 residues. The ends were cut back, 4 bases at V and 0 bases at J, with 7 bases in the middle. CDR1 is KGHSH and CDR2 is LQKENI in the germline V gene. The CDR3 protein is CASSQGYSNQPQHF. The CDR3 bases are TGTGCCAGCTCACAAGGTTATAGCAATCAGCCCCAGCATTTT.

V is TRBV11-1 and J is TRBJ2-1, with TRBD2 matching over 14 bases. Germline trimming cut 5 bases from V and 2 bases from J; bases unmatched to any gene: 5. The CDR3 contains 17 residues. Germline assignment: CDR1 SGHAT and CDR2 FQDESV (reference sequence). CDR3 bases: TGTGCCAGCAGCGAGAAGACTAGCGGGAGGGCCTACAATGAGCAGTTCTTC. Translated: CASSEKTSGRAYNEQFF.

This rearrangement joins TRBV4-3 to TRBJ2-7; 8 positions match TRBD1. The CDR3 is 14 amino acids. In germline, CDR1 is LGHNA, CDR2 YSLEER. The J segment lost 3 bases and the V segment lost 1 base, leaving 2 bases of the junction unmatched. CDR3 amino acids: CASSQGTGRYEQYF. In nucleotides, the CDR3 is TGCGCCAGCAGCCAAGGGACAGGGCGCTACGAGCAGTACTTC.

The CDR3 here is CASSFRMGTNEKLFF. The CDR3 nucleotides are TGTGCCAGCAGCTTTCGTATGGGAACTAATGAAAAACTGTTTTTT. The gene calls are TRBV6-5 and TRBJ1-4, with D hard to call. The CDR3 loop spans 15 amino acids. Germline lookup yields CDR1 MNHEY and CDR2 SVGAGI. V was cut by 6 bases and J by 1 base, with 12 bases left in between.

The rearrangement uses TRBV5-1 and TRBJ1-3; D ambiguous. CDR1 and CDR2 (germline): SGHRS, YFSETQ. V lost 4 bases and J 4 bases, leaving 12 bases between the germline ends. This CDR3 is built from 14 residues. Here the CDR3 reads CASSPGGSGNTIYF. The CDR3, as DNA: TGCGCCAGCAGCCCGGGAGGGAGCGGAAACACCATATATTTT.

The chain recombines TRBV5-1 with TRBJ2-1; tentatively, D is TRBD1 (6 bases). The CDR3 totals 14 residues. Deletions cut 8 bases from V and 7 bases from J, with 19 bases between. Per the germline V gene, CDR1 is SGHRS and CDR2 is YFSETQ. Written as DNA, the CDR3 is TGCGCCAGTAAAAGGGGGTTAGGGGAAAATGAGCAGTTCTTC. It encodes CASKRGLGENEQFF.

The genes are TRBV6-4 and TRBJ2-1; possibly TRBD1 for D (5 bases). Trimming took off 3 bases at V and 5 bases at J, with 14 bases between the two ends. The CDR3 loop spans 15 amino acids. The germline V gene has CDR1 MRHNA and CDR2 SNTAGT. The CDR3 DNA sequence: TGTGCCAGCAGTGATCAGGGATCCACTGACAATGAGCAGTTCTTC. The encoded protein is CASSDQGSTDNEQFF.

This clone was counted a single time. This chain links TRBV7-6 with TRBJ2-7; a possible D gene is TRBD1 (6 bases). This CDR3 comprises 15 residues. Trimming left V 1 base short and J 6 bases short, with 16 bases between. Per germline, CDR1 SGHVS and CDR2 FNYEAQ. CDR3 sequence: CASSLGDTHLPEQYF. The CDR3 DNA follows: TGTGCCAGCAGCTTAGGGGACACCCACCTCCCCGAGCAGTACTTC.

This clone occurred once. The CDR3 is CASSYLDTQYF. CDR3 nucleotide sequence: TGTGCCAGCAGCTACTTGGATACGCAGTATTTT. This chain uses TRBV7-6 with TRBJ2-3; no definite D call. V lost 4 bases and J lost 6, with 5 bases in between. Germline CDR1 and CDR2: SGHVS and FNYEAQ. The CDR3 runs to 11 residues. The full variable domain, completed using reference TRBV7-6 and TRBJ2-3, is GAGVSQSPRYKVTKRGQDVALRCDPISGHVSLYWYRQALGQGPEFLTYFNYEAQQDKSGLPNDRFSAERPEGSISTLTIQRTEQRDSAMYRCASSYLDTQYFGPGTRLTVL.

The CDR3 loop reads CSVTGVENTEAFF. The CDR3 DNA follows: TGCAGCGTTACGGGGGTCGAGAACACTGAAGCTTTCTTT. The chain joins TRBV29-1 to TRBJ1-1; D possibly corresponds to TRBD1 (5 bases). Germline V lookup: CDR1 SQVTM, CDR2 ANQGSEA. V lost 5 bases and J lost 1, with 11 bases in between. The CDR3 is 13 residues long.

V is TRBV5-1 and J is TRBJ2-7; weak D call: TRBD1 (5 bases). CDR3 length: 14 residues. V was shortened by 4 bases and J by 4 bases, with 15 bases between the two germline ends. Germline V gene lookup returns CDR1 SGHRS and CDR2 YFSETQ. In nucleotides, the CDR3 is TGCGCCAGCAGCAGTCAGGGAAATTCATACGAGCAGTACTTC. It translates to CASSSQGNSYEQYF. Full variable domain (rest looked up from reference TRBV5-1 and TRBJ2-7): KAGVTQTPRYLIKTRGQQVTLSCSPISGHRSVSWYQQTPGQGLQFLFEYFSETQRNKGNFPGRFSGRQFSNSRSEMNVSTLELGDSALYLCASSSQGNSYEQYFGPGTRLTVT.

About this clone: One end of the junction varies from germline; a read error may be responsible. This chain links TRBV9 with TRBJ1-1; TRBD1 might be the D (6 bases). The CDR3 length is 13 residues. CDR1 is SGDLS and CDR2 is YYNGEE in the germline V gene. The DNA of the CDR3 is TGTGCCAGCAGCGTAGAAGGGGGGGGGACAACCCTCTTT. Amino acids: CASSVEGGGTTLF.

The CDR3 spells CASSSPKNEQFF. CDR3 DNA sequence: TGTGCCAGCAGCTCTCCGAAAAATGAGCAGTTCTTC. The V call is TRBV7-9, the J call TRBJ2-1; no clear D. CDR3 length equals 12 residues. V was shortened by 4 bases and J by 7 bases, with 8 bases between the two germline ends. Per germline, CDR1 SEHNR and CDR2 FQNEAQ (reference sequence).

The rearrangement uses TRBV6-6 and TRBJ2-7; TRBD1 aligns across 7 bases. The CDR3 contains 15 residues. Germline assignment: CDR1 MNHNY and CDR2 SVGAGI (reference sequence). V shed 2 bases, J shed 2 bases, and the junction held 6 bases outside the gene matches. Here the CDR3 reads CASSYVTQGAYEQYF. The DNA for the CDR3 is TGTGCCAGCAGTTACGTTACGCAGGGGGCCTACGAGCAGTACTTC.